These 10 T cell receptor beta chains share one sample of origin, sequenced in a study of graft-versus-host responses after intestinal transplantation. The antigens these receptors bind are not known. Produced via immunoSEQ multiplex PCR; TCRdb's table is partial and in-frame only. The repertoire includes about 70,000 clones, about 92% of them detected once, and roughly 1.3% sits in the top ten. This specimen consisted of unstimulated CD8+ T cells sorted from spleen or lymph node cells, obtained before intestinal transplant. These receptors came from a human donor who received an intestinal transplant.

V and J are TRBV5-6 and TRBJ1-4, with D hard to call. The V gene's germline CDR1 is SGHDT and CDR2 YYEEEE. The CDR3 totals 15 residues. The ends were cut back, 2 bases at V and 5 bases at J, with 13 bases in the middle. CDR3 in amino acids: CASSFLTVKNEKLFF. For the CDR3, the DNA is TGTGCCAGCAGCTTTTTAACAGTCAAGAATGAAAAACTGTTTTTT. Supplemented by reference TRBV5-6 and TRBJ1-4, the full variable domain reads DAGVTQSPTHLIKTRGQQVTLRCSPKSGHDTVSWYQQALGQGPQFIFQYYEEEERQRGNFPDRFSGHQFPNYSSELNVNALLLGDSALYLCASSFLTVKNEKLFFGSGTQLSVL.

This clone occurred once. In DNA form, the CDR3 reads TGTGCCAGCAGTGATCTTGGCAGGGACTCTGGAAACACCATATATTTT. Amino acid sequence: CASSDLGRDSGNTIYF. The chain uses TRBV2 and TRBJ1-3; TRBD1 is a possible D gene (5 bases). Germline-derived CDR1 and CDR2 are SNHLY and FYNNEI. Trimming removed 3 bases from V and 0 bases from J, with 12 bases in between. The CDR3 runs 16 residues.

For this clone: Mismatch with germline at one junction end may stem from a read error. The chain has TRBV4-1 and TRBJ1-1; weak D call: TRBD1 (5 bases). Germline V gene data show CDR1 as MGHRA and CDR2 as YSYEKL. The CDR3 sequence is 13 residues long. CDR3 bases: TGCGCCAGCAGCCAAGTATTCGGGGGAGGACGGATCTTT. This sequence encodes CASSQVFGGGRIF.

V and J are TRBV19 and TRBJ2-6; weak D call: TRBD1 (5 bases). Germline V gene lookup returns CDR1 LNHDA and CDR2 SQIVND (reference sequence). The length of the CDR3 is 18 residues. Trimming took 1 base from V and 2 from J, leaving 15 bases between them. CDR3 loop: CASSIGTWVLTGANVLTF. The CDR3 DNA sequence: TGTGCCAGTAGTATAGGGACATGGGTCCTCACTGGGGCCAACGTCCTGACTTTC.

The chain is built from TRBV4-2 and TRBJ2-3; TRBD2 matches 9 bases. The CDR3 is made up of 18 amino acids. J gave up 2 bases and V 0 bases, and 9 bases lay outside the gene matches. Germline CDR1 reads LGHNA; CDR2 reads YNFKEQ. The CDR3 sequence is CASSQDLSAGGHTDTQYF. CDR3 nucleotides: TGTGCCAGCAGCCAAGATCTCAGTGCGGGGGGGCACACAGATACGCAGTATTTT.

This clone was seen once. The genes are TRBV6-5 and TRBJ2-7; TRBD1 aligns across 10 bases. Per germline, CDR1 MNHEY and CDR2 SVGAGI. The CDR3 is made up of 13 amino acids. V lost 6 bases, J lost 4 bases, and 3 bases stayed unmatched. Here the CDR3 DNA reads TGTGCCAGCAGCTGGGGACAGGGGTACGAGCAGTACTTC. It codes for CASSWGQGYEQYF.

V gene TRBV2 combines with J gene TRBJ2-1, with 10 bases that match TRBD2. CDR3 length: 16 amino acids. The ends lost 5 bases at V and 2 bases at J; junction bases unmatched: 6. Germline assignment: CDR1 SNHLY and CDR2 FYNNEI. The chain's CDR3 is CASSTGLAGAYNEQFF. CDR3 bases: TGTGCCAGCAGTACAGGGCTAGCGGGGGCCTACAATGAGCAGTTCTTC.

The gene calls are TRBV5-6 and TRBJ1-2; D is undetermined. Germline assignment: CDR1 SGHDT and CDR2 YYEEEE. Trimming took 3 bases from V and 8 from J, leaving 11 bases between them. CDR3 length: 12 amino acids. CDR3: CASSSGLTGYTF. As DNA, the CDR3 is TGTGCCAGCAGCTCCGGTCTTACGGGCTACACCTTC.

This clone was seen once. This sequence joins TRBV13 and TRBJ2-7; TRBD1 might be the D (7 bases). This CDR3 has 13 residues. Germline loops: CDR1 PRHDT, CDR2 FYEKMQ (reference sequence). Between the trimmed V and J ends, which lost 4 bases and 6 bases, there was a span of 13 bases. CDR3 residues: CASSSTGEAEQYF. The CDR3 DNA reads as TGTGCCAGCAGCTCTACAGGGGAGGCCGAGCAGTACTTC.

The rearrangement links TRBV7-9 to TRBJ2-1; D gene ambiguous. Germline V lookup: CDR1 SEHNR, CDR2 FQNEAQ (reference sequence). The CDR3 runs 8 residues. The chain's CDR3 is CVADEQFF. CDR3 in DNA: TGTGTGGCGGATGAGCAGTTCTTC. Full variable domain (missing parts from reference TRBV7-9 and TRBJ2-1): DTGVSQNPRHKITKRGQNVTFRCDPISEHNRLYWYRQTLGQGPEFLTYFQNEAQLEKSRLLSDRFSAERPKGSFSTLEIQRTEQGDSAMYLCVADEQFFGPGTRLTVL.